Listed below are T cell receptor beta chains from one sample, sequenced in a study of PD-1 blockade in classical Hodgkin lymphoma. TCRdb's table, derived via immunoSEQ multiplex PCR, lists solely in-frame clones and lacks some. Of some 96,000 clones in the sample, approximately 80% were seen once. Material: peripheral blood mononuclear cells (PBMCs), obtained at baseline. The receptors here all came from a human donor with classical Hodgkin lymphoma. CDR3s include the opening cysteine and the closing phenylalanine or tryptophan. The D gene is left open where the match is weak. Only some rows state a clone size, as once, few, many or a class for expanded clones.

clone size,D gene,V gene,J gene,CDR3 protein,CDR3 DNA
NA,NA,TRBV7-9,TRBJ1-4,CASSLSNEKLFF,TGTGCCAGCAGCTTATCGAATGAAAAACTGTTTTTT
NA,NA,TRBV5-6,TRBJ2-1,CASSFLGASGGNEQFF,TGTGCCAGCAGCTTCTTGGGGGCTAGCGGTGGCAATGAGCAGTTCTTC
NA,NA,TRBV4-2,TRBJ2-5,CASSHGLTQETQYF,TGTGCCAGCAGCCATGGACTAACCCAAGAGACCCAGTACTTC
few,NA,TRBV21-1,TRBJ2-7,CASSKAPWGYEQYF,TGTGCCAGCAGCAAAGCCCCGTGGGGCTACGAGCAGTACTTC
NA,NA,TRBV2,TRBJ2-1,CASSDDGSYNEQFF,TGTGCCAGCAGTGATGATGGTTCCTACAATGAGCAGTTCTTC
NA,TRBD2,TRBV7-2,TRBJ2-5,CASSPATVSAGAQYF,TGTGCCAGCAGCCCCGCGACAGTTAGCGCGGGGGCCCAGTACTTC
NA,TRBD2,TRBV5-8,TRBJ2-5,CASSPSGRALGETQYF,TGTGCCAGCAGCCCTAGCGGGAGGGCTCTCGGGGAGACCCAGTACTTC
NA,NA,TRBV19,TRBJ1-4,CASGRGRRDEKLFF,TGTGCCAGTGGCAGAGGGAGGAGGGACGAAAAACTGTTTTTT
once,NA,TRBV4-2,TRBJ1-2,CASSLGMDYGYTF,TGTGCCAGCAGCTTGGGGATGGACTATGGCTACACCTTC
few,NA,TRBV27,TRBJ2-1,CASSLSGVSNSYNEQFF,TGTGCCAGCAGTTTATCGGGAGTCTCAAACTCCTACAATGAGCAGTTCTTC
once,NA,TRBV4-2,TRBJ1-1,CASSQDWRGTEAFF,TGTGCCAGCAGCCAAGATTGGAGGGGCACTGAAGCTTTCTTT
NA,NA,TRBV15,TRBJ1-1,CATSREGMEAFF,TGTGCCACCAGCAGAGAGGGGATGGAAGCTTTCTTT
NA,NA,TRBV4-1,TRBJ1-4,CASARVNEKLFF,TGCGCCAGCGCAAGGGTGAATGAAAAACTGTTTTTT
NA,NA,TRBV10-3,TRBJ2-5,CAISEGGAKETQYF,TGTGCCATCAGTGAAGGGGGGGCGAAGGAGACCCAGTACTTC
NA,NA,TRBV11-3,TRBJ2-1,CASSLDRGNEQFF,TGTGCCAGCAGCTTAGATAGGGGGAATGAGCAGTTCTTC
NA,NA,TRBV11-2,TRBJ2-4,CASSPWGARFEGQYF,TGTGCCAGCAGCCCGTGGGGGGCCCGCTTCGAGGGACAGTACTTC
once,NA,TRBV10-1,TRBJ2-2,CASSYSGTLAGELFF,TGCGCCAGCAGTTATTCCGGGACCCTGGCCGGGGAGCTGTTTTTT
NA,TRBD2,TRBV7-7,TRBJ2-7,CASSPLAGTLVGEQYF,TGTGCCAGCAGCCCTTTAGCGGGAACCCTGGTGGGCGAGCAGTACTTC
few,NA,TRBV7-8,TRBJ1-2,CASSPLSGWRSHGYTF,TGTGCCAGCAGCCCCCTAAGTGGATGGCGGTCCCATGGCTACACCTTC
NA,TRBD1,TRBV25-1,TRBJ1-1,CASRQTGTGRGTEAFF,TGTGCCAGCAGACAAACTGGGACAGGGAGAGGAACTGAAGCTTTCTTT
NA,TRBD1,TRBV5-1,TRBJ1-4,CASSSGTGGTNEKLFF,TGCGCCAGCAGCTCCGGGACAGGGGGAACTAATGAAAAACTGTTTTTT
NA,NA,TRBV30,TRBJ2-1,CAWNSKGISGYEQFF,TGTGCCTGGAATTCAAAGGGAATATCGGGATATGAGCAGTTCTTC
NA,TRBD1,TRBV6-5,TRBJ2-7,CATTRSGTEFYEQYF,TGTGCCACTACCCGCTCGGGGACAGAATTTTACGAGCAGTACTTC
NA,TRBD1,TRBV29-1,TRBJ1-2,CSVEGRGEYGYTF,TGCAGCGTTGAAGGCAGGGGGGAGTATGGCTACACCTTC
NA,NA,TRBV6-6,TRBJ2-3,CASSYSFLSTDTQYF,TGTGCCAGCAGTTACTCTTTCCTAAGCACAGATACGCAGTATTTT
NA,NA,TRBV27,TRBJ2-3,CASSHASGHSDTQYF,TGTGCCAGCAGTCACGCGTCGGGACACTCAGATACGCAGTATTTT
NA,NA,TRBV6-6,TRBJ2-7,CASSATISYEQYF,TGTGCCAGCAGTGCGACGATTTCCTACGAGCAGTACTTC
NA,TRBD2,TRBV27,TRBJ2-5,CASSLSIRGGLAAQETQYF,TGTGCCAGCAGTTTATCGATAAGGGGGGGACTAGCGGCGCAAGAGACCCAGTACTTC
NA,TRBD2,TRBV18,TRBJ2-2,CASSPQGLAGYTGELFF,TGTGCCAGCTCACCGCAGGGACTAGCGGGATACACCGGGGAGCTGTTTTTT
NA,TRBD1,TRBV5-1,TRBJ2-7,CASSSTGGSEQYF,TGCGCCAGCAGCTCTACAGGGGGCAGCGAGCAGTACTTC
once,TRBD1,TRBV2,TRBJ2-5,CASSGQGQETQYF,TGTGCCAGCAGCGGACAGGGCCAAGAGACCCAGTACTTC
NA,TRBD2,TRBV9,TRBJ2-1,CASTTGLADNEQFF,TGTGCCAGCACCACCGGACTAGCGGACAATGAGCAGTTCTTC
NA,TRBD1,TRBV6-6,TRBJ2-7,CASSTGQGTYEQYF,TGTGCCAGCAGTACGGGACAGGGGACCTACGAGCAGTACTTC
once,TRBD2,TRBV7-9,TRBJ2-1,CASSSLLAGEQFF,TGTGCCAGCAGCTCCCTACTAGCGGGTGAGCAGTTCTTC
NA,NA,TRBV5-6,TRBJ2-1,CASSLTGTAYNEQFF,TGTGCCAGCAGCTTAACCGGGACGGCCTACAATGAGCAGTTCTTC
NA,NA,TRBV14,TRBJ2-2,CASSGLITGELFF,TGTGCCAGCAGCGGACTGATCACCGGGGAGCTGTTTTTT
NA,TRBD1,TRBV6-1,TRBJ1-3,CASRGQGSSGNTIYF,TGTGCCAGCAGGGGACAGGGAAGCTCTGGAAACACCATATATTTT
once,NA,TRBV30,TRBJ1-1,CAWSSLDGTEAFF,TGTGCCTGGAGCTCTCTCGATGGCACTGAAGCTTTCTTT
NA,TRBD1,TRBV27,TRBJ2-1,CASSPESGTGAYNEQFF,TGTGCCAGCAGTCCTGAGTCCGGGACAGGGGCCTACAATGAGCAGTTCTTC
NA,TRBD2,TRBV18,TRBJ2-1,CASSPRFATSGRDEQFF,TGTGCCAGCTCACCAAGGTTTGCGACTAGCGGGAGAGATGAGCAGTTCTTC
NA,TRBD1,TRBV28,TRBJ1-2,CASSLGTEPHYTF,TGTGCCAGCAGTCTAGGGACAGAGCCCCACTACACCTTC
many,NA,TRBV6-4,TRBJ2-2,CASSQGPVTGELFF,TGTGCCAGCAGCCAGGGGCCGGTGACCGGGGAGCTGTTTTTT
few,NA,TRBV10-3,TRBJ1-2,CAISGTANYGYTF,TGTGCCATCAGTGGTACAGCGAACTATGGCTACACCTTC